This TCR beta chain comes out of a study of cytomegalovirus exposure and HLA in healthy donors (dated by TCRdb to about 2017). Concerning the study at large: An earlier analysis of 587 of the donors reported 250 to 350 Gb of sequence data and some 100 million unique TCR beta sequences from around 200 million T cells. An early release covering over 500 HLA-typed donors comprised roughly 300 gigabases of sequencing data and around 85 million unique TCR sequences. Of the 300 to 400 genotyped donors, approximately 83% fell in the genetic ancestry cluster associated with self-reported Caucasian donors. The study was designed to test whether signatures of past pathogen exposure could be identified by cataloging public T cell receptors. The study used immunosequencing to profile the T cell repertoires of some 600 subjects and linked those repertoires to cytomegalovirus serostatus. A separate validation cohort of 100 to 150 different subjects was used in addition to the roughly 670-subject first cohort. The study combined high-throughput TCR immunosequencing, statistical association of individual TCRs with disease status, and machine learning to predict cytomegalovirus infection status. A later analysis re-examined previously published TCR beta repertoires from several hundred donors and added high-resolution HLA genotyping to investigate patterns of TCR occurrence. Rather than using new phenotypic data, the later analysis identified candidate immune exposures from TCR beta sequences and from how often those sequences occurred across donors. In an earlier analysis of roughly 600 of the donors, high-throughput TCR beta sequencing was used to judge whether each TCR beta V gene segment behaved as functional or pseudogenic. Donor age, sex, ethnicity and CMV serostatus were compiled together with the repertoire data. Genome-wide SNP genotypes for about three fifths of the 666 donors were used in a later genetic analysis, which treated that subset as a discovery cohort. All discovery cohort repertoires had been generated using a single sequencing platform. Class I and class II HLA loci were covered by the typing at four-digit resolution. Typing coverage differed by locus: A, B, C, DRB1 and DQB1 were typed in roughly 629-630 donors, DQA1 in about 500, DPA1 in some 610, and DPB1 in about 450. Several DR-DQ haplotypes were handled as single units for association and clustering because linkage in the cohort was strong. Among roughly 400 genotyped donors of the cohort, an average of approximately 240,000 unique TCR beta nucleotide sequences was sequenced per donor, of which about 19% were non-productive. Beyond this particular receptor, the publication reports: Because counts were too low, roughly 18 rarely observed V segments, including chromosome 9 orphons, were left out of the earlier analysis of a few hundred of the donors. A few of the identified cytomegalovirus-associated TCR beta chains were confirmed in vitro to be specific for cytomegalovirus antigens. Strong co-occurrence of HLA alleles, especially DR and DQ, made assigning TCR associations to individual alleles difficult. A further reported finding was that TCR beta sequences accurately predicted the HLA-A and HLA-B alleles for most subjects in the first cohort. The sequencing pipeline was judged likely to have produced a cluster of highly shared sequence variants as a technical artifact. Most CMV-associated TCR beta chains appeared to be HLA-restricted in a later analysis, and the HLA associations seemed to be driven largely by CMV exposure. In both the original and validation cohorts, the classifier was reported to diagnose cytomegalovirus status with high specificity and sensitivity. An earlier analysis of approximately 590 of the donors showed that most TCR beta V segments appeared in productive rearrangements either about 90% or about 30% of the time, which broadly matched IMGT annotations. A later analysis associated 17,000 or so TCR beta sequences with specific HLA alleles at a false discovery rate of 0.05. Because HLA typing was missing for some donors at each locus, association tests included only the typed subset. In a later genetic analysis, fewer N-insertions in productive TCRs were reported among donors in an Asian-associated ancestry cluster than the approximately 630-donor mean. CMV serostatus was the only immune exposure information available for the cohort. Correlated functional status among segregating V segments might be attributable to linkage disequilibrium, but an unknown experimental factor could not be ruled out. The cohort was sequenced for TCR beta chains only, and without alpha or paired-chain data the features that could be detected were limited. Sequencing depth was assumed to be roughly uniform across donors in the presence/absence analyses, though that assumption may not hold. A total of roughly 160 TCR beta chains were listed by the study as associated with cytomegalovirus. Compared with equally common non-associated chains, HLA-associated TCR beta chains in a later analysis were more clonally expanded and had lower generation probabilities. According to the authors, the approach could potentially be generalized to other disease states and immunological phenotypes. Across donors, most TCR sequences were observed very rarely, whereas some public TCRs were present in many individuals. In a later analysis, several top co-occurrence clusters were reported to appear linked to parvovirus B19, influenza, CMV and Epstein-Barr virus. In a later analysis, TCR association rates were found to vary across HLA loci, with the most associated TCRs seen for DRB1 alleles and the fewest for HLA-C alleles. V-gene and J-gene trimming of TCR beta chains was associated with a missense DCLRE1C variant in a later genetic analysis, and the association was replicated in an independent cohort.

For this clone: Its recognized antigen is unknown. The input lacks base qualities; no much larger clone sits a single base away.

The library was made by the immunoSEQ multiplex PCR assay. A mixture of 60 forward primers for TCR Vbeta segments and 13 reverse primers for TCR Jbeta segments was used in the multiplex PCR. The CDR3 region of rearranged TCR beta genes was amplified from genomic DNA by a multiplex PCR assay. On the Illumina HiSeq System, the amplified TCR beta libraries were sequenced as 87-base-pair reads. The study's own analysis went as follows. A later analysis counted about 80 million unique TCR beta chains across the approximately 700 repertoires, and 9 million to 14 million of these chains were shared by at least two donors. Raw reads were error-corrected and collapsed into unique sequences with a nearest-neighbor algorithm that merged closely related sequences to remove PCR and sequencing errors. Alignment of CDR3 sequences to IMGT reference sequences was used to assign V, D and J gene segments. For a sequence to be retained, a match of at least six nucleotides to both a V gene segment and a J gene segment was required. A rearrangement was called productive if the CDR3 had no stop codons and remained in frame with V and J, and every other rearrangement was called non-productive. Following IMGT convention, CDR3 was defined as the stretch from the second conserved V-encoded cysteine up to the conserved J-encoded phenylalanine. In an earlier analysis of approximately 590 of the donors, sequences lacking an unambiguous match to a single V gene segment were excluded. An earlier analysis of several hundred of the donors called V segments functional above 56.7% productive rearrangements and segregating when the between-donor standard deviation exceeded 5%. To diagnose cytomegalovirus status from the catalog of TCR beta chain sequences, a statistical classification framework was built. A later analysis assigned V and J genes by comparing TCR nucleotide sequences with IMGT/GENE-DB human TR gene sequences. Using the TCRdist pipeline, a later analysis assigned CDR3 sequences along with most-parsimonious VDJ recombination scenarios. A later analysis defined each TCR beta chain by its CDR3 amino acid sequence plus V-gene family, and excluded reads lacking a unique V-gene family. As a way to deal with suspected cross-contamination and a sequencing artifact, a later analysis dropped 450 to 600 nucleotide sequences that were highly shared and had low generation probability. A later analysis calculated a clonal expansion index for each public chain from normalized within-repertoire ranks of inferred template counts. Generation probabilities in a later analysis came from a VDJ recombination model fitted to out-of-frame rearrangements, and those results were checked against IGoR. In a later analysis, hypergeometric tests were used to score TCR-TCR, TCR-HLA and TCR-CMV co-occurrence, with a repertoire-size bias correction applied to TCR pairs. A later analysis estimated false discovery rates by permuting HLA or CMV assignments 20 times. In a later analysis, co-occurring TCRs were grouped using DBSCAN, and TCRdist sequence similarity was added for clustering within HLA-allele-positive subsets. Repertoires with fewer than 30,000 or more than 120,000 public chains were left out of co-occurrence clustering, as were roughly five repertoires with anomalous nucleotide sharing. TCRdb limited this immuneACCESS table to in-frame rearrangements with V and J called. A share of clones is missing; checked studies link under half to unresolved V genes, and the rest is unexplained. V and J calls plus clone size are reproduced from that table; the DNA served to infer D and trimming. The sample records about 110,000 clones, 77% of which are singletons. Of the sample, about 3.9% falls within the top ten clones.

In total, roughly 670 healthy bone marrow donors made up the cohort. All cohort members were sampled while nominally healthy, although unrecorded immune exposures were likely present. CMV serostatus was positive for more than 250 and negative for about 50% of the roughly 700 cohort members, and was not recorded for this donor. Each donor provided a peripheral blood sample, and peripheral blood mononuclear cells were used for TCR beta sequencing. Genomic DNA extraction from the blood cell samples was performed with the Qiagen DNeasy Blood Extraction Kit. The material sequenced was PBMCs. The receptor was derived from a human donor in good health.

The nucleotide sequence reads as follows: TGCGCCAGCAGCTTGACTAGCGGGTATGACAATGAGCAGTTCTTC. This yields the protein CASSLTSGYDNEQFF. Rearrangement joined TRBV5-1 to TRBJ2-1; a stretch of 9 junction bases matches TRBD2. The CDR3 contains 15 residues, cysteine and phenylalanine counted. Here the CDR3 DNA is all that survives: 45 bases in frame from base 1. The germline V and J ends show losses of 1 base and 5 bases respectively, and no gene match explains 4 bases of the junction. The germline V gene yields SGHRS for CDR1 and YFSETQ for CDR2.